The clone carrying this T cell receptor (beta chain) was counted ten times or more. Every patient had mismatch repair deficiency by PCR or immunohistochemistry. The assay was immunoSEQ multiplex PCR, and TCRdb's table has in-frame clones only and misses some. The sample contains about 68,000 clones, around 73% of which appear only once. These data belong to a study of PD-1 blockade in mismatch repair-deficient tumors. Germline CDR1 and CDR2: SGDLS and YYNGEE. CDR3 length: 18 amino acids. The V and J ends lost 4 bases and 4 bases, in that order; junction bases with no gene match: 17. The material was peripheral blood, obtained 2 weeks after starting pembrolizumab. The rearrangement joins TRBV9 to TRBJ2-5; 9 nucleotides agree with TRBD2. The sequence was collected from an adult with mismatch repair-deficient cancer. CDR3 residues: CASSPFVGSGSIAETQYF. The CDR3, as DNA: TGTGCCAGCAGCCCTTTCGTGGGTAGCGGGAGTATAGCAGAGACCCAGTACTTC.